This record concerns one TCR beta chain sequence. Antigen specificity is unknown. The sample originates from a study of cytomegalovirus exposure and HLA in healthy donors. Primers included in the PCR were 60 Vbeta and 13 Jbeta primers. The table came from immunoSEQ multiplex PCR; TCRdb's copy has only in-frame clones and leaves some out. Of 120,000 or so clones in the sample, about 15% were seen once. Findings of the study overall: An analysis was carried out later, and it reportedly showed fewer N-insertions in an Asian-associated ancestry cluster than the approximately 710-donor mean. Reports credit the classifier with highly specific, highly sensitive diagnosis of cytomegalovirus status. The investigators catalogued about 170 TCR beta chains as cytomegalovirus-associated.

Germline trimming cut 6 bases from V and 2 bases from J; bases unmatched to any gene: 10. The CDR3 totals 16 residues. Germline V CDR1 and CDR2: MNHNY, SVGAGI (reference sequence). Sequencing was done on a sample of PBMCs. The clonotype originates from a female donor in good health and CMV-seropositive. V and J are TRBV6-6 and TRBJ2-1, with TRBD2 matching over 7 bases. CDR3 coding DNA: TGTGCCAGCAGCCACCATCTAGCGGAACCCTACAATGAGCAGTTCTTC. The encoded protein is CASSHHLAEPYNEQFF.